This T cell receptor (beta chain) derives from a study of long-term antiretroviral therapy in people with HIV. At survey level, the immunoSEQ assay was run in its v3.0 version. For each individual sample, sequencing targeted about 35,000-50,000 T-cell genomes. TCRdb keeps only in-frame clones here, not all; method: immunoSEQ multiplex PCR. The table lists around 31,000 clones, 88% of them singletons. Germline values: CDR1 SGDLS, CDR2 YYNGEE. The V end lost 4 bases, the J end lost 1 base, and 20 bases lay between the germline ends. The CDR3 length is 17 residues. Turning to this clone: As yet, its antigen is unknown.

General study findings and limits: Regardless of time point, clones expanded before ART dominated the repertoire.

No donor had fewer than one pre-ART PBMC sample or fewer than two post-ART PBMC samples. Every specimen provided roughly 0.9-10 million cryopreserved PBMC before DNA extraction took place. J is TRBJ1-1 and V is TRBV9; tentative D call: TRBD1 (5 bases). This TCR derives from a man between 45 and 60 years old with HIV. The source was unsorted PBMCs, collected roughly 5 years before starting antiretroviral therapy. CDR3 in DNA: TGTGCCAGCAGCTTCGGCCCCCCGGGGCAGGGGAACACTGAAGCTTTCTTT. Protein: CASSFGPPGQGNTEAFF.